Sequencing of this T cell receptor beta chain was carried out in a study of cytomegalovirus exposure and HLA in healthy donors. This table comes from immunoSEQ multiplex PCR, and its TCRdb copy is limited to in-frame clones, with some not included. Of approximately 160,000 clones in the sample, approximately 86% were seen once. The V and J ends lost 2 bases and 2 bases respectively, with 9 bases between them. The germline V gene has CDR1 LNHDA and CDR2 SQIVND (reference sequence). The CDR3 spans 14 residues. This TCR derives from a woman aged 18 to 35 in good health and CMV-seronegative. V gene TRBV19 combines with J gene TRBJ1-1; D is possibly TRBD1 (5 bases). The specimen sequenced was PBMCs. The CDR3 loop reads CASSIPGINTEAFF. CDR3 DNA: TGTGCCAGTAGTATACCAGGGATCAACACTGAAGCTTTCTTT.